Detailed here is one T cell receptor beta chain. What it binds is not known. The data originate from a study of cytomegalovirus exposure and HLA in healthy donors. Overall study results and limits: What was likely a sequencing artifact was a cluster of highly shared sequence variants. TCR beta V segments were, for the most part, productive about 87% or about 30% of the time in an earlier analysis. Researchers reported from a later analysis that most CMV-associated TCR beta chains appeared HLA-restricted. A later analysis showed that HLA-associated TCR beta chains had undergone more clonal expansion than equally common others.

The PCR made use of 60 Vbeta and 13 Jbeta primers. This table comes from immunoSEQ multiplex PCR, and its TCRdb copy is limited to in-frame clones, with some not included. This table has over 150,000 clones, over 75% appearing once. The trim removed 0 bases at V and 7 bases at J, leaving 12 bases unmatched. Germline V CDR1 and CDR2: SGHVS, FQNEAQ. CDR3 length equals 17 residues. The TCR comes from a girl in the first two years of life in good health and CMV-seronegative. What was sequenced was PBMCs. The gene calls are TRBV7-8 and TRBJ2-7; 10 bases map to TRBD2. Here the CDR3 DNA reads TGTGCCAGCAGCTTAGCCTCGGCCCTAGCGGGAGTAGAAGAGCAGTACTTC. Its protein is CASSLASALAGVEEQYF.